This T cell receptor beta chain is drawn from a study of blood T cell repertoires in COVID-19. For the study at large: From the United States, Italy and Spain came samples of acute and convalescent COVID-19. The analysed material was cDNA or gDNA that came from T cells, B-cell-depleted T cells, or PBMCs.

Original handling: The assay estimated nucleated cells by amplifying reference gene primers. The assay was immunoSEQ multiplex PCR, and TCRdb's table has in-frame clones only and misses some. That table furnishes V, J and clone size, whereas the DNA furnished D and trimming. The sample records about 130,000 clones, about 82% being singletons. Deletions cut 11 bases from V and 5 bases from J, with 8 bases between. This CDR3 has 11 amino acids. Germline-derived CDR1 and CDR2 are KGHDR and SFDVKD. The gene calls are TRBV24-1 and TRBJ2-2, with TRBD2 as a possible D gene (5 bases). This receptor was obtained from a human donor in a cohort sampled during active COVID-19. Specimen: peripheral blood. CDR3 in amino acids: CAIEGTGELFF. The CDR3 DNA is TGTGCCATCGAGGGAACCGGGGAGCTGTTTTTT.